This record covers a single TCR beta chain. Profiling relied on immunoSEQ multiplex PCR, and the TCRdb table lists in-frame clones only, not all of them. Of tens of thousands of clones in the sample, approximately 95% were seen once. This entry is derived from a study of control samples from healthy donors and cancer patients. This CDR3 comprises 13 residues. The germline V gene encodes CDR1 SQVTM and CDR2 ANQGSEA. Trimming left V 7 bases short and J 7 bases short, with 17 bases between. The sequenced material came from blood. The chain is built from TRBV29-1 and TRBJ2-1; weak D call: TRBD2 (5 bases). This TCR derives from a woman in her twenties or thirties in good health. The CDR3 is CSALERAVNEQFF. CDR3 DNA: TGCAGCGCCCTGGAGAGGGCAGTGAATGAGCAGTTCTTC.